This T cell receptor (beta chain) was identified during a study of T cell changes during pregnancy in multiple sclerosis. The CDR3 has 14 amino acids. The V end was cut by 0 bases, the J end by 7 bases, with 10 bases between. In germline, CDR1 is SGDLS, CDR2 YYNGEE. Generated by immunoSEQ multiplex PCR, the TCRdb table keeps only in-frame clones and is missing some. The table shows about 70,000 clones, with approximately 91% occurring only once. V is TRBV9 and J is TRBJ1-4; D unclear. Here the sequenced sample was peripheral blood, taken in the first trimester of pregnancy. The TCR was taken from a female donor with multiple sclerosis, enrolled in a pregnancy study. In DNA form, the CDR3 reads TGTGCCAGCAGCGTAGAGAGAGGGATTGAAAAACTGTTTTTT. As protein: CASSVERGIEKLFF.